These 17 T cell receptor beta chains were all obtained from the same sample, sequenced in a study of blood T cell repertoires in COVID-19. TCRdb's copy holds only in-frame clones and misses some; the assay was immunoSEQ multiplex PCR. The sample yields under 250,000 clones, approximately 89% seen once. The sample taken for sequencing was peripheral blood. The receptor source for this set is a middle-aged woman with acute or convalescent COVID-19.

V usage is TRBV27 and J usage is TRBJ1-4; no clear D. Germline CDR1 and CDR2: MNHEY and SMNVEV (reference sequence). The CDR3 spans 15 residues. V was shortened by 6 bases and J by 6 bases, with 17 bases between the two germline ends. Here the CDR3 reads CASSRSWSEDEKLFF. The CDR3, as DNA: TGTGCCAGCAGCCGTTCTTGGAGTGAAGATGAAAAACTGTTTTTT.

This chain's CDR3 is CASGRGGFKNIQYF. CDR3 nucleotide sequence: TGTGCCAGTGGCCGGGGGGGGTTCAAAAACATTCAGTACTTC. V usage is TRBV19 and J usage is TRBJ2-4; 8 bases agree with TRBD2. Germline V gene lookup returns CDR1 LNHDA and CDR2 SQIVND (reference sequence). V dropped 8 bases and J dropped 3; count of bases not matched to a gene: 6. This CDR3 region has 14 residues.

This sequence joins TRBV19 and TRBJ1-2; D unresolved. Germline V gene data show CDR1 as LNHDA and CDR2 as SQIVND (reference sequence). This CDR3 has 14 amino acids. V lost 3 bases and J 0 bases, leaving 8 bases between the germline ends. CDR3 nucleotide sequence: TGTGCCAGTAGTATGCAGGATACTAACTATGGCTACACCTTC. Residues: CASSMQDTNYGYTF.

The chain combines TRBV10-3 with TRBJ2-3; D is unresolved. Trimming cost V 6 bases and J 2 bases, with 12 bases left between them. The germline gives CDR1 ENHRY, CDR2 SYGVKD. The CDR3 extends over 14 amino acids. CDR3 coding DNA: TGTGCCATCAGAGCCGGTCTCATCACAGATACGCAGTATTTT. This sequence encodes CAIRAGLITDTQYF.

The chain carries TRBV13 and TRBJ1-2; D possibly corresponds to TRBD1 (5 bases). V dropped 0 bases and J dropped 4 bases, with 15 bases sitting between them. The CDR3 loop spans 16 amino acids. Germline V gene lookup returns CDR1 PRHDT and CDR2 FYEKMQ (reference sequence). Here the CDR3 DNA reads TGTGCCAGCAGCTTAGGCCGGGGACTAACCTTCTATGGCTACACCTTC. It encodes CASSLGRGLTFYGYTF. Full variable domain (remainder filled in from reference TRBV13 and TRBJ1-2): AAGVIQSPRHLIKEKRETATLKCYPIPRHDTVYWYQQGPGQDPQFLISFYEKMQSDKGSIPDRFSAQQFSDYHSELNMSSLELGDSALYFCASSLGRGLTFYGYTFGSGTRLTVV.

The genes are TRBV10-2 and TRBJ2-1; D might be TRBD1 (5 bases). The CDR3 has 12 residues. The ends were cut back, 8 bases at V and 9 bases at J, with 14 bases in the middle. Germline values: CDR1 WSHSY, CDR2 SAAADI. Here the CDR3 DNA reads TGCGCCAGCGAGGACACCCTCAGTGAGCAGTTCTTC. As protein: CASEDTLSEQFF.

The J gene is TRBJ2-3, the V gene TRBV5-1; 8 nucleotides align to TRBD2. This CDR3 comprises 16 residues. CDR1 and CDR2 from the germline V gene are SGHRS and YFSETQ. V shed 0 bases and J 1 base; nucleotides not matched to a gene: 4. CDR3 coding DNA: TGCGCCAGCAGCTTGGATGGTAGCGGGGGCACAGATACGCAGTATTTT. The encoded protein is CASSLDGSGGTDTQYF.

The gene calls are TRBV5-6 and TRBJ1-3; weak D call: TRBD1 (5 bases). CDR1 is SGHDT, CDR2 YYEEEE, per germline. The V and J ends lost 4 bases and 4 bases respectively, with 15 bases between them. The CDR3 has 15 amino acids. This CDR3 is CASSPGGGAGNTIYF. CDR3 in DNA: TGTGCCAGCAGCCCCGGTGGAGGGGCCGGAAACACCATATATTTT.

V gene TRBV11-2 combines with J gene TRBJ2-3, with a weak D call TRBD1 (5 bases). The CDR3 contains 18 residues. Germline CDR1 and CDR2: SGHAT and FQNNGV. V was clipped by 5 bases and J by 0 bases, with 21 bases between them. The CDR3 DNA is TGTGCCAGCAGCCCCCTGGGTTATTGGGCAGGGAGCACAGATACGCAGTATTTT. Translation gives CASSPLGYWAGSTDTQYF.

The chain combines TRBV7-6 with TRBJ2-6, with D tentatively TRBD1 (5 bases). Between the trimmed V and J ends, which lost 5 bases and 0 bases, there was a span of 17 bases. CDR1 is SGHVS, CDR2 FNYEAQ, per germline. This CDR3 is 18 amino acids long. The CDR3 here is CASSRPWGPTSGANVLTF. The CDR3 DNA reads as TGTGCCAGCAGCCGTCCTTGGGGCCCCACCTCTGGGGCCAACGTCCTGACTTTC.

The CDR3 DNA reads as TGTGCCAGCAGTGTCACTAGCACAGATACGCAGTATTTT. Its translation: CASSVTSTDTQYF. The chain carries TRBV27 and TRBJ2-3; D unresolved. The CDR3 loop spans 13 amino acids. The V gene lost 5 bases and the J gene lost 0 bases, with 6 bases spanning the gap. Germline V lookup: CDR1 MNHEY, CDR2 SMNVEV (reference sequence).

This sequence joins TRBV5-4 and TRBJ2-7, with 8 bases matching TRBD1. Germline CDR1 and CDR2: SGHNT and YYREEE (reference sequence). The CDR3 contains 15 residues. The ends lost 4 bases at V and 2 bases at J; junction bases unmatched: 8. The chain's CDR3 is CASSGDRTLPYEQYV. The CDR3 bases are TGTGCCAGCAGCGGGGACAGGACTCTACCCTACGAGCAGTACGTC.

The CDR3 is CASSAGLAGSTDTQYF. CDR3 sequence (DNA): TGTGCCAGCAGCGCAGGACTAGCGGGGAGCACAGATACGCAGTATTTT. This rearrangement joins TRBV9 to TRBJ2-3; TRBD2 agrees at 12 bases. The junction had 2 bases not matched to a gene; V was cut back by 3 bases and J by 0 bases. The CDR3 has 16 residues. The germline V gene has CDR1 SGDLS and CDR2 YYNGEE.

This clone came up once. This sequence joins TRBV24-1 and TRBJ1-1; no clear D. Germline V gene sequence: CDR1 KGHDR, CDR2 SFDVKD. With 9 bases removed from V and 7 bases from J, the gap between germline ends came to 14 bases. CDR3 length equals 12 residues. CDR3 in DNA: TGTGCCACCTTCTCCCCTTTCGGTGAAGCTTTCTTT. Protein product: CATFSPFGEAFF.

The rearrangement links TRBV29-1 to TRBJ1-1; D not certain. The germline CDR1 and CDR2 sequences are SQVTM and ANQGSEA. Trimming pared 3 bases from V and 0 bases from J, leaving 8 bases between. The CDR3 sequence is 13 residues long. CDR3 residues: CSVDNTLNTEAFF. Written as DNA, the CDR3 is TGCAGCGTTGACAACACGTTGAACACTGAAGCTTTCTTT.

CDR3 in DNA: TGTGCCAGCAAGAAGGGGGGGGCGTCTAACTATGGCTACACCTTC. Residues: CASKKGGASNYGYTF. The chain has TRBV2 and TRBJ1-2; possible D gene TRBD1, 6 bases. Germline V gives CDR1 SNHLY, CDR2 FYNNEI. Trimming took off 7 bases at V and 0 bases at J, with 15 bases between the two ends. This CDR3 has 15 amino acids.

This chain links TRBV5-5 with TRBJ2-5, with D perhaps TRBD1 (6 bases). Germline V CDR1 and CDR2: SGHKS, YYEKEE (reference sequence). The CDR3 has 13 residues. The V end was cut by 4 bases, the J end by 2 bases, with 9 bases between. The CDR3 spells CASSPGQQETQYF. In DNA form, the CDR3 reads TGTGCCAGCAGCCCCGGACAGCAAGAGACCCAGTACTTC. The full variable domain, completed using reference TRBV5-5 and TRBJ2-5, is DAGVTQSPTHLIKTRGQQVTLRCSPISGHKSVSWYQQVLGQGPQFIFQYYEKEERGRGNFPDRFSARQFPNYSSELNVNALLLGDSALYLCASSPGQQETQYFGPGTRLLVL.